The clone carrying this T cell receptor beta chain was detected only a few times. What it binds is unknown. Both 60 Vbeta primers and 13 Jbeta primers went into the PCR. Clones were read by immunoSEQ multiplex PCR, and TCRdb kept only the in-frame ones, dropping some. This table holds approximately 100,000 clones, roughly 85% found once. Germline V gene data show CDR1 as LNHDA and CDR2 as SQIVND (reference sequence). Trimming pared 6 bases from V and 0 bases from J, leaving 11 bases between. CDR3 size: 15 residues. This specimen comes from a study of cytomegalovirus exposure and HLA in healthy donors. General study points: Per published accounts, TCR beta sequences correctly predicted the HLA-A and HLA-B alleles of most subjects. Confirmation in vitro established that three CMV-associated chains were specific for CMV antigens.

The sequenced material came from PBMCs. This sequence joins TRBV19 and TRBJ1-4, with D possibly TRBD1 on 5 matching bases. This TCR derives from a woman aged 40 to 50 in good health and CMV-seronegative. The CDR3 bases are TGTGCCAGTAGGGAGGGGATTACAACTAATGAAAAACTGTTTTTT. It is translated as CASREGITTNEKLFF.